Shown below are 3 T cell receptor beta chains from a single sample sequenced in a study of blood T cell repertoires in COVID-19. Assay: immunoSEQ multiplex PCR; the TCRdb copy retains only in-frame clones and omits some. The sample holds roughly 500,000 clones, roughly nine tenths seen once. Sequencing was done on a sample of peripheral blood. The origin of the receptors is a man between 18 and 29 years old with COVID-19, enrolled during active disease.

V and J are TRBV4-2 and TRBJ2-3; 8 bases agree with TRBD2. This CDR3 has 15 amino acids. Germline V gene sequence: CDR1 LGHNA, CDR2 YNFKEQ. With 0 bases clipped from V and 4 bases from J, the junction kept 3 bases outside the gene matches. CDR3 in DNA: TGTGCCAGCAGCCAAGAGTCGGGGGGGCCAGATACGCAGTATTTT. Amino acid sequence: CASSQESGGPDTQYF.

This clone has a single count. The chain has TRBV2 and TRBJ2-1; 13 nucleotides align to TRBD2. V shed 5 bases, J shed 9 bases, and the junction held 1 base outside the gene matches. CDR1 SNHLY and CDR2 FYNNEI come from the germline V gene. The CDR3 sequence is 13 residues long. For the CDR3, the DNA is TGTGCCAGCAGTCGGACTAGCGGGGGTGAGCAGTTCTTC. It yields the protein CASSRTSGGEQFF.

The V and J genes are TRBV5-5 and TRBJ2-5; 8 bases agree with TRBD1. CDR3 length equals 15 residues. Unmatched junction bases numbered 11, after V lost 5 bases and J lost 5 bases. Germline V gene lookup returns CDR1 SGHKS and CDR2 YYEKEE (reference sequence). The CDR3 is CASSVGAGGLETQYF. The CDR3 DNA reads TGTGCCAGCAGTGTTGGGGCAGGGGGCTTGGAGACCCAGTACTTC.